The clone carrying this TCR beta chain has just one count. Its antigen is not identified. The assay was immunoSEQ multiplex PCR, and TCRdb's table has in-frame clones only and misses some. Of about 120,000 clones detected, 88% appear once; the ten largest clones hold about 4.4%. The data are from a study of cytomegalovirus exposure and HLA in healthy donors. V lost 1 base, J lost 2 bases, and 17 bases lay in between. The CDR3 totals 17 residues. Germline loops: CDR1 LGHNA, CDR2 YNFKEQ. Study-wide findings and caveats: The TCR clusters that emerged in the first cohort tended, a later analysis found, to co-occur in the 120 or so validation repertoires.

Source material: PBMCs. This clonotype originated in a man younger than 35 in good health and CMV-seropositive. The chain joins TRBV4-2 to TRBJ2-5; a weak D match, TRBD2 (6 bases). The chain's CDR3 is CASSQGGLGGVQETQYF. The CDR3 DNA follows: TGTGCCAGCAGCCAAGGAGGCCTCGGCGGGGTTCAAGAGACCCAGTACTTC.